The 30 T cell receptor beta chains presented below share a single source sample, sequenced in a study of T cells after yellow fever vaccination (dated by TCRdb to the late 2010s). The library was prepared using 5' RACE. The sequencer listed for this sample is Illumina NovaSeq 6000. TCRdb itself trimmed the public reads at Q25 with fastp, ran MiXCR and retained productive beta chains. Identical CDR3 protein sequences are pooled into one entry, listed with their most common genes and DNA. The sample table records about 300,000 distinct CDR3 sequences; roughly 8.7% of these occur just once. The top ten constitute around 3.3% of the sample. The treatment or condition label, read with the paper, signifies: live attenuated yellow fever vaccine strain. This material consisted of CD4+ T cells sorted from PBMCs, taken 5 days after the yellow fever booster vaccination. These TCRs come from a young man who received the YFV17D yellow fever vaccine.

J is TRBJ2-3 and V is TRBV12-3 or TRBV12-4; 10 bases are shared with TRBD2. The CDR3 loop spans 16 amino acids. With 3 bases clipped from V and 4 bases from J, the junction kept 7 bases outside the gene matches. The CDR3 DNA reads as TGTGCCAGCAGTTTGGGGTCTAGCGGGGGATCAGATACGCAGTATTTT. Its protein is CASSLGSSGGSDTQYF.

The rearrangement links TRBV14 to TRBJ2-1; 13 bases are a match to TRBD2. CDR1 SGHDN and CDR2 FVKESK come from the germline V gene. V trimming: 5 bases; J trimming: 10 bases; junction bases outside the gene matches: 8. The length of the CDR3 is 15 residues. The CDR3 bases are TGTGCCAGCAGCGCCAGACTAGCGGGGGGCGGGGAGCAGTTCTTC. Amino acid sequence: CASSARLAGGGEQFF.

This clonotype has at least ten counts. The chain is built from TRBV18 and TRBJ2-7, with TRBD1 identical over 11 bases. Germline trimming cut 3 bases from V and 0 bases from J; bases unmatched to any gene: 4. The germline V gene encodes CDR1 KGHSH and CDR2 LQKENI. The CDR3 totals 16 residues. This CDR3 is CASSPRGTGGSYEQYV. CDR3 bases: TGTGCCAGCTCACCCAGGGGGACAGGGGGCTCCTACGAGCAGTACGTC.

This clonotype was seen only a few times. The V gene is TRBV4-3, the J gene TRBJ2-2; no firm D call. Germline V gene sequence: CDR1 LGHNA, CDR2 YSLEER. The CDR3 extends over 15 amino acids. V lost 4 bases to trimming and J lost 1 base, with 10 bases between them. CDR3 bases: TGCGCCAGCAGCCTCCAAAAGGTGAACACCGGGGAGCTGTTTTTT. Encoded protein: CASSLQKVNTGELFF.

This clonotype was detected many times. The gene calls are TRBV12-3 or TRBV12-4 and TRBJ2-3; D possibly corresponds to TRBD1 (5 bases). The V end was cut by 4 bases, the J end by 3 bases, with 14 bases between. The CDR3 is 15 amino acids. For the CDR3, the DNA is TGTGCCAGCAGTTCAGCCAGGGAAATGACAGATACGCAGTATTTT. It encodes CASSSAREMTDTQYF.

CDR3 sequence: CASSPGGGNYGYTF. CDR3 nucleotides: TGTGCCAGCAGCCCGGGGGGGGGGAACTATGGCTACACCTTC. This chain joins TRBV6-5 and TRBJ1-2, with D maybe TRBD1 (5 bases). Germline V gene lookup returns CDR1 MNHEY and CDR2 SVGAGI. This CDR3 contains 14 residues. V was cut by 6 bases and J by 2 bases, with 13 bases left in between.

This clonotype was counted only a few times. J is TRBJ2-5 and V is TRBV5-1; D may be TRBD1 (5 bases). Germline V gives CDR1 SGHRS, CDR2 YFSETQ. V lost 4 bases and J 5 bases, leaving 12 bases between the germline ends. This CDR3 has 13 residues. Here the CDR3 reads CASSGAGSETQYF. The DNA of the CDR3 is TGCGCCAGCAGCGGAGCAGGGTCCGAGACCCAGTACTTC.

This clonotype showed up just a few times. The V call is TRBV20-1, the J call TRBJ2-5, with D possibly matching TRBD2 (5 bases). Between the trimmed V and J ends, which lost 3 bases and 5 bases, there was a span of 16 bases. The CDR3 length is 14 residues. CDR1 and CDR2 (germline): DFQATT, SNEGSKA (reference sequence). The chain's CDR3 is CSASRGVLGETQYF. For the CDR3, the DNA is TGCAGTGCTAGTCGGGGAGTCTTAGGGGAGACCCAGTACTTC.

This chain uses TRBV6-2 or TRBV6-3 with TRBJ2-5; TRBD2 aligns across 8 bases. V dropped 4 bases and J dropped 6; count of bases not matched to a gene: 10. Per germline, CDR1 MNHEY and CDR2 SVGEGT. CDR3 size: 15 residues. In DNA form, the CDR3 reads TGTGCCAGCAGTTCGGGAGGGGGGGGCCTCCAGACCCAGTACTTC. It codes for CASSSGGGGLQTQYF.

This rearrangement joins TRBV2 to TRBJ2-3, with 8 bases fitting TRBD2. Germline V gene lookup returns CDR1 SNHLY and CDR2 FYNNEI. V shed 6 bases and J 0 bases; nucleotides not matched to a gene: 8. The length of the CDR3 is 16 residues. The CDR3 is CASSPEGLGSTDTQYF. CDR3 DNA sequence: TGTGCCAGCAGCCCCGAGGGACTAGGGAGCACAGATACGCAGTATTTT.

This clonotype was detected many times. This chain links TRBV5-1 with TRBJ1-6, with 7 bases lining up with TRBD1. This CDR3 has 13 amino acids. Germline trimming cut 2 bases from V and 10 bases from J; bases unmatched to any gene: 3. Germline V gene sequence: CDR1 SGHRS, CDR2 YFSETQ. The CDR3 sequence: CASSFDRESPLHF. The DNA for the CDR3 is TGCGCCAGCAGCTTCGACAGGGAGTCACCCCTCCACTTT.

This clonotype was detected many times. The chain is built from TRBV5-1 and TRBJ2-1; D is unresolved. In germline, CDR1 is SGHRS, CDR2 YFSETQ. The CDR3 is made up of 13 amino acids. Trimming stripped 4 bases from V and 4 bases from J, with 9 bases between. The CDR3 is CASSLYSYNEQFF. CDR3 coding DNA: TGCGCCAGCAGCCTCTATTCGTACAATGAGCAGTTCTTC.

The rearrangement joins TRBV4-2 to TRBJ2-3, with 8 bases lining up with TRBD1. J was trimmed by 3 bases and V by 4 bases; bases with no gene match: 9. Germline lookup yields CDR1 LGHNA and CDR2 YNFKEQ. The CDR3 is 16 amino acids. In nucleotides, the CDR3 is TGTGCCAGCAGCCCCAGCCGGACAGGGAGGACAGATACGCAGTATTTT. Translated: CASSPSRTGRTDTQYF.

The rearrangement links TRBV30 to TRBJ2-7; no definite D call. Germline lookup yields CDR1 GTSNPN and CDR2 SVGIG (reference sequence). V dropped 0 bases and J dropped 4 bases, with 7 bases sitting between them. The CDR3 is 12 amino acids. The chain's CDR3 is CAWSVRGYEQYF. The DNA for the CDR3 is TGTGCCTGGAGTGTACGCGGTTACGAGCAGTACTTC.

This clonotype was seen more than once but under ten times. The chain uses TRBV12-3 or TRBV12-4 and TRBJ2-3; 8 nucleotides align to TRBD2. The CDR3 contains 15 residues. The trim removed 5 bases at V and 0 bases at J, leaving 4 bases unmatched. CDR3 nucleotides: TGTGCCAGCAGTCCTCTAGCGGGTAGCACAGATACGCAGTATTTT. It codes for CASSPLAGSTDTQYF.

This clonotype came up many times. This chain uses TRBV6-1 with TRBJ2-1; maybe TRBD2 (7 bases). Trimming took 8 bases from V and 3 from J, leaving 17 bases between them. Germline loops: CDR1 MNHNS, CDR2 SASEGT. The CDR3 is made up of 15 amino acids. CDR3 DNA sequence: TGTGCCAGCCTCCTAAGAGGGGGGGTCTACAATGAGCAGTTCTTC. Amino acid sequence: CASLLRGGVYNEQFF.

V and J are TRBV12-3 or TRBV12-4 and TRBJ1-2; no reliable D call. This CDR3 region has 16 residues. The V end was cut by 0 bases, the J end by 5 bases, with 16 bases between. The CDR3 loop is CASSLASGFLGYGYTF. The CDR3 region has the DNA TGTGCCAGCAGTTTAGCGTCCGGGTTTCTCGGGTATGGCTACACCTTC.

The chain uses TRBV15 and TRBJ2-3; D ambiguous. Germline-derived CDR1 and CDR2 are LNHNV and YYDKDF (reference sequence). V lost 1 base, J lost 0 bases, and 14 bases lay in between. CDR3 length: 17 residues. The CDR3 sequence is CATSRVLHSSSTDTQYF. CDR3 in DNA: TGTGCCACCAGCAGAGTGCTTCACAGCTCGAGCACAGATACGCAGTATTTT.

CDR3 loop: CASSSQVGTEAFF. CDR3 nucleotides: TGTGCCAGCAGCTCGCAGGTGGGCACTGAAGCTTTCTTT. The genes are TRBV7-3 and TRBJ1-1; D gene uncertain. This CDR3 contains 13 residues. Germline CDR1 SGHTA, CDR2 FQGTGA. Trimming took 4 bases from V and 4 from J, leaving 10 bases between them.

A note on this clonotype: A much larger clone differs by one base, so this may be a read error. The gene calls are TRBV29-1 and TRBJ2-2, with D hard to call. V was shortened by 5 bases and J by 5 bases, with 6 bases between the two germline ends. This CDR3 has 11 residues. Per the germline V gene, CDR1 is SQVTM and CDR2 is ANQGSEA. The chain's CDR3 is CSVIRTGELFF. In DNA form, the CDR3 reads TGCAGCGTTATACGGACCGGGGAGCTGTTTTTT.

This clonotype came up many times. This chain uses TRBV4-3 with TRBJ1-6, with D uncertain. Trimming shortened V by 0 bases and J by 8 bases, and 8 bases separated the two germline ends. The CDR3 is made up of 14 amino acids. Germline values: CDR1 LGHNA, CDR2 YSLEER. CDR3 protein: CASSQDWADSPLHF. CDR3 bases: TGCGCCAGCAGCCAAGACTGGGCGGATTCACCCCTCCACTTT.

V is TRBV6-2 or TRBV6-3 and J is TRBJ2-5, with no clear D. Looked up from germline, CDR1 is MNHEY and CDR2 is SVGEGT. The CDR3 sequence is 12 residues long. V gave up 2 bases and J gave up 1 base, with 2 bases separating them. In DNA, the CDR3 is TGTGCCAGCAGTTACCTCCAAGAGACCCAGTACTTC. It yields the protein CASSYLQETQYF.

The V gene is TRBV12-3 or TRBV12-4, the J gene TRBJ1-4; D may be TRBD1 (5 bases). Trimming took 7 bases from V and 8 from J, leaving 20 bases between them. The CDR3 is 15 amino acids. The CDR3 spells CASTSQGTVREKLFF. The CDR3, as DNA: TGTGCCAGCACCTCGCAAGGGACCGTGCGAGAAAAACTGTTTTTT.

The chain links TRBV24-1 to TRBJ2-6; D may be TRBD2 (5 bases). Germline V gene data show CDR1 as KGHDR and CDR2 as SFDVKD. The V and J ends lost 5 bases and 0 bases respectively, with 10 bases between them. This CDR3 spans 16 amino acids. The CDR3 sequence: CATSVTGSSGANVLTF. The CDR3 DNA reads TGTGCCACCAGTGTAACGGGGTCCTCTGGGGCCAACGTCCTGACTTTC.

The V gene is TRBV18, the J gene TRBJ2-7; maybe TRBD1 (6 bases). The ends were cut back, 3 bases at V and 3 bases at J, with 9 bases in the middle. CDR3 size: 13 residues. CDR1 and CDR2 (germline): KGHSH, LQKENI. CDR3 in DNA: TGTGCCAGCTCACCCAACAGGGACTACGAGCAGTACTTC. Translated: CASSPNRDYEQYF.

This chain uses TRBV18 with TRBJ1-1, with D unclear. The CDR3 covers 10 residues. Germline V CDR1 and CDR2: KGHSH, LQKENI. The V and J ends lost 5 bases and 9 bases respectively, with 7 bases between them. The CDR3 spells CASSLAKAFF. The CDR3 region has the DNA TGTGCCAGCTCATTAGCTAAAGCTTTCTTT.

This clonotype was counted ten times or more. The chain combines TRBV7-2 with TRBJ2-5; 7 bases match TRBD2. The germline gives CDR1 SGHTA, CDR2 FQGNSA. The CDR3 spans 15 residues. The V and J ends lost 0 bases and 7 bases, in that order; junction bases with no gene match: 8. The DNA of the CDR3 is TGTGCCAGCAGCTTAGCGTCTAGCGGCGTGGGGACCCAGTACTTC. Amino acid sequence: CASSLASSGVGTQYF. The full variable domain, rest sourced from reference TRBV7-2 and TRBJ2-5, is GAGVSQSPSNKVTEKGKDVELRCDPISGHTALYWYRQSLGQGLEFLIYFQGNSAPDKSGLPSDRFSAERTGGSVSTLTIQRTQQEDSAVYLCASSLASSGVGTQYFGPGTRLLVL.

The table lists this clonotype with a few counts. The chain combines TRBV3-1 with TRBJ2-1; D is possibly TRBD1 (6 bases). V dropped 3 bases and J dropped 0 bases, with 12 bases sitting between them. The CDR3 runs 16 residues. Germline CDR1 is LGHDT and CDR2 is YNNKEL (reference sequence). The CDR3 nucleotides read TGTGCCAGCAGCCAGTCTGGGGGCACCTCCTACAATGAGCAGTTCTTC. Translation: CASSQSGGTSYNEQFF.

V is TRBV20-1 and J is TRBJ1-2; D uncertain. The CDR3 loop spans 12 amino acids. Germline loops: CDR1 DFQATT, CDR2 SNEGSKA (reference sequence). V was cut by 1 base and J by 4 bases, with 7 bases left in between. The CDR3 loop reads CSARAAGYGYTF. The CDR3 nucleotides are TGCAGTGCTAGAGCTGCGGGCTATGGCTACACCTTC.

This clonotype was seen more than once but under ten times. This chain uses TRBV19 with TRBJ1-2; D perhaps matches TRBD1 (5 bases). The CDR3 is 15 residues long. The ends were cut back, 5 bases at V and 3 bases at J, with 16 bases in the middle. Germline loops: CDR1 LNHDA, CDR2 SQIVND (reference sequence). CDR3 residues: CASSGSGPEHYGYTF. The CDR3 region has the DNA TGTGCCAGTAGTGGATCGGGACCGGAGCACTATGGCTACACCTTC.